The 31 T cell receptor beta chains reported below all come from one sample, sequenced in a study of regulatory T cells in long-lasting Graves disease. As for time point: persistent/refractory GD, antithyroid drugs over 5 years with positive TRAb. Following extraction of RNA from PBMCs, that RNA was used to make the TCR library. Researchers made TCR beta libraries by using iRepertoire HTBI primers and running Arm-PCR on CDR3 regions. TCRdb used MiXCR to reprocess the multiplex PCR reads, holding one entry per CDR3 protein. The table includes about 310,000 distinct CDR3 sequences, roughly 21% detected once. The specimen was peripheral blood mononuclear cells (PBMCs), collected when the disease was refractory, from a patient treated with antithyroid drugs. The source is a female donor with Graves disease.

The V and J genes are TRBV12-3 or TRBV12-4 and TRBJ1-2; TRBD1 might be the D (6 bases). V was shortened by 6 bases and J by 6 bases, with 11 bases between the two germline ends. The length of the CDR3 is 12 residues. Here the CDR3 reads CASRGGGNGYTF. Here the CDR3 DNA reads TGTGCCAGCAGGGGAGGGGGAAATGGCTACACCTTC.

This clonotype showed up many times. This sequence joins TRBV12-3 or TRBV12-4 and TRBJ2-5; TRBD2 matches at 12 bases. CDR3 length: 17 residues. V lost 0 bases to trimming and J lost 5 bases; unmatched junction nucleotides: 7. In nucleotides, the CDR3 is TGTGCCAGCAGTTTAGCGCCTAGCGGGAGGGCCTCGGAGACCCAGTACTTC. It is translated as CASSLAPSGRASETQYF.

This clonotype was found many times. The V gene is TRBV12-3 or TRBV12-4, the J gene TRBJ1-3; D call uncertain. The CDR3 has 13 residues. V gave up 2 bases and J gave up 2 bases, with 4 bases separating them. The DNA of the CDR3 is TGTGCCAGCAGTTTACCCCCTGGAAACACCATATATTTT. This translates into CASSLPPGNTIYF.

The rearrangement uses TRBV20-1 and TRBJ2-7; 7 bases agree with TRBD2. CDR3 length: 15 amino acids. The germline gives CDR1 DFQATT, CDR2 SNEGSKA (reference sequence). V trimming: 3 bases; J trimming: 6 bases; junction bases outside the gene matches: 14. The CDR3: CSASSGAVAGLEQYF. CDR3 nucleotides: TGCAGTGCTAGTAGTGGGGCGGTAGCGGGTCTCGAGCAGTACTTC.

This clonotype was picked up many times. The chain has TRBV27 and TRBJ2-7; 10 bases align to TRBD1. The V segment lost 5 bases and the J segment 4 bases; nucleotides outside the gene matches: 5. The CDR3 sequence is 14 residues long. Germline V gene lookup returns CDR1 MNHEY and CDR2 SMNVEV (reference sequence). The CDR3, as DNA: TGTGCCAGCAGTCTTCAGGACAGGGGGTACGAGCAGTACTTC. The encoded protein is CASSLQDRGYEQYF.

There are many counts of this clonotype. The gene calls are TRBV28 and TRBJ2-7; the D is unclear. The germline V gene encodes CDR1 MDHEN and CDR2 SYDVKM. The CDR3 has 14 amino acids. Trimming stripped 3 bases from V and 6 bases from J, with 15 bases between. CDR3 loop: CASSLRNRVGEQYF. In DNA form, the CDR3 reads TGTGCCAGCAGTTTGAGGAATAGGGTTGGCGAGCAGTACTTC. Drawing the rest from reference TRBV28 and TRBJ2-7, the complete variable domain is DVKVTQSSRYLVKRTGEKVFLECVQDMDHENMFWYRQDPGLGLRLIYFSYDVKMKEKGDIPEGYSVSREKKERFSLILESASTNQTSMYLCASSLRNRVGEQYFGPGTRLTVT.

This chain uses TRBV6-5 with TRBJ1-5; no firm D call. CDR1 and CDR2 (germline): MNHEY, SVGAGI. V dropped 3 bases and J dropped 7 bases, with 7 bases sitting between them. The CDR3 sequence is 12 residues long. The CDR3 loop is CASSYQDQPQHF. The CDR3 nucleotides read TGTGCCAGCAGTTATCAGGACCAGCCCCAGCATTTT.

The rearrangement links TRBV3-1 to TRBJ2-5; unclear D gene. The DNA end is a closer match to TRBJ2-3, so the J assignment may be wrong. The CDR3 runs to 12 residues. Germline V gives CDR1 LGHDT, CDR2 YNNKEL (reference sequence). The CDR3 DNA sequence: TGTGCCAGCAGCCAAGAACCTAGTGCGCAGTATTTT. It is translated as CASSQEPSAQYF.

This clonotype was observed a handful of times. This CDR3 reads CASSEGAWGGARKNIQYF. CDR3 coding DNA: TGTGCCAGCAGTGAAGGGGCCTGGGGAGGAGCCCGCAAAAACATTCAGTACTTC. V and J are TRBV6-1 and TRBJ2-4; D may be TRBD2 (6 bases). The CDR3 sequence is 18 residues long. Germline assignment: CDR1 MNHNS and CDR2 SASEGT. Trimming left V 1 base short and J 3 bases short, with 19 bases between.

The chain carries TRBV20-1 and TRBJ1-4; D is unclear. The CDR3 sequence is 12 residues long. Germline V gene lookup returns CDR1 DFQATT and CDR2 SNEGSKA (reference sequence). Deletions cut 3 bases from V and 7 bases from J, with 9 bases between. This chain's CDR3 is CSASGNSEKLFF. The CDR3 DNA sequence: TGCAGTGCTAGTGGGAACAGTGAAAAACTGTTTTTT.

This clonotype was counted between two and nine times. The gene calls are TRBV7-2 and TRBJ2-4; 7 positions agree with TRBD2. There are 11 residues in the CDR3. Germline V gene data show CDR1 as SGHTA and CDR2 as FQGNSA. Unmatched junction bases numbered 0, after V lost 4 bases and J lost 9 bases. The CDR3 nucleotides read TGTGCCAGCAGCTGGGGGGGCATTCAGTACTTC. As protein: CASSWGGIQYF.

V gene TRBV27 combines with J gene TRBJ2-4, with D uncertain. The ends were cut back, 4 bases at V and 7 bases at J, with 17 bases in the middle. The CDR3 is made up of 15 amino acids. Per germline, CDR1 MNHEY and CDR2 SMNVEV (reference sequence). The CDR3 loop reads CASSSPRAPGNIQYF. The CDR3 region has the DNA TGTGCCAGCAGTTCCCCCCGCGCACCTGGGAACATTCAGTACTTC.

This clonotype was seen many times. V is TRBV28 and J is TRBJ1-5; no reliable D call. Germline CDR1 reads MDHEN; CDR2 reads SYDVKM. This CDR3 region has 15 residues. V was clipped by 6 bases and J by 6 bases, with 18 bases between them. CDR3 loop: CASRTNRVSSQPQHF. CDR3 sequence (DNA): TGTGCCAGCAGGACAAACCGTGTAAGTTCTCAGCCCCAGCATTTT.

The CDR3 DNA is TGTGCCAGCAGTTTAGTGACCGTTTCTAATGAGCAGTTCTTC. It encodes CASSLVTVSNEQFF. This chain connects TRBV12-3 or TRBV12-4 to TRBJ2-1; unclear D gene. The ends were cut back, 1 base at V and 7 bases at J, with 11 bases in the middle. This CDR3 has 14 amino acids.

This clonotype was seen many times. This chain connects TRBV28 to TRBJ1-2; D perhaps matches TRBD1 (5 bases). V lost 2 bases and J 2 bases, leaving 12 bases between the germline ends. This CDR3 region has 15 residues. Looked up from germline, CDR1 is MDHEN and CDR2 is SYDVKM. DNA for the CDR3: TGTGCCAGCAGTTTAAGTGGGGACCTCAACTATGGCTACACCTTC. Translated: CASSLSGDLNYGYTF.

This clonotype was observed at least ten times. J is TRBJ1-6 and V is TRBV2; D gene uncertain. The V and J ends lost 4 bases and 7 bases respectively, with 5 bases between them. This CDR3 contains 12 residues. The germline CDR1 and CDR2 sequences are SNHLY and FYNNEI. The CDR3 bases are TGTGCCAGCAGTGGGAACAATTCACCCCTCCACTTT. This translates into CASSGNNSPLHF.

On this clonotype itself: This may be a read error, as it is one base from a much larger clone. The CDR3 does not close with the conserved phenylalanine or tryptophan, likely indicating a read error. This rearrangement joins TRBV28 to TRBJ2-2; TRBD1 matches 7 bases. Trimming at V came to 8 bases and at J to 3 bases, leaving 9 bases not matched to a gene. Germline V CDR1 and CDR2: MDHEN, SYDVKM. The CDR3 is 15 residues long. The CDR3 DNA sequence: TGTGCCAGCGTCACAGGGGCTAGGGACACCGGGGAGCTGTTTCTT. Amino acid sequence: CASVTGARDTGELFL.

V and J are TRBV4-3 and TRBJ2-7, with TRBD2 identical over 9 bases. CDR3 length equals 13 residues. The V gene end was trimmed by 1 base and the J gene end by 5 bases; junction bases not matched to a gene: 0. Germline CDR1 and CDR2: LGHNA and YSLEER. CDR3 DNA: TGCGCCAGCAGCCAAGTAGCGGGAGACGAGCAGTACTTC. Amino acid sequence: CASSQVAGDEQYF.

This clonotype showed up just a few times. The rearrangement joins TRBV28 to TRBJ2-5; D remains unclear. V was shortened by 5 bases and J by 0 bases, with 13 bases between the two germline ends. The germline gives CDR1 MDHEN, CDR2 SYDVKM. CDR3 size: 15 residues. CDR3: CASSTRTKYQETQYF. In DNA, the CDR3 is TGTGCCAGCAGTACCCGGACCAAGTACCAAGAGACCCAGTACTTC.

This clonotype turned up a few times. The gene calls are TRBV6-1 and TRBJ2-5; 14 nucleotides agree with TRBD2. From germline, CDR1 is MNHNS and CDR2 SASEGT. With V trimmed by 6 bases and J by 5 bases, 8 bases remained unmatched. This CDR3 region has 16 residues. In DNA, the CDR3 is TGTGCCAGCAGCGCCGCCTGGACTAGCGGGAGGGAGACCCAGTACTTC. Protein product: CASSAAWTSGRETQYF.

V gene TRBV6-2 or TRBV6-3 combines with J gene TRBJ1-4; a possible D gene is TRBD1 (5 bases). V was trimmed by 4 bases and J by 2 bases, leaving 11 bases between them. CDR3 size: 15 residues. Germline lookup yields CDR1 MNHEY and CDR2 SVGEGT. The chain's CDR3 is CASSCAGDTNEKLFF. CDR3 sequence (DNA): TGTGCCAGCAGTTGCGCGGGGGACACTAATGAAAAACTGTTTTTT.

This clonotype has only a few counts. The chain couples TRBV15 to TRBJ2-1; 14 bases are a match to TRBD2. Germline assignment: CDR1 LNHNV and CDR2 YYDKDF (reference sequence). Trimming removed 5 bases from V and 8 bases from J; junction bases left unmatched: 11. This CDR3 region has 17 residues. The DNA for the CDR3 is TGTGCCACCAGCCACCCGGGACTAGCGGGAGTTGACCATGAGCAGTTCTTC. It codes for CATSHPGLAGVDHEQFF.

The chain has TRBV2 and TRBJ1-2; D perhaps matches TRBD1 (5 bases). Per germline, CDR1 SNHLY and CDR2 FYNNEI. The CDR3 is 18 amino acids. V shed 3 bases and J shed 13 bases, with 33 bases lying between them. The CDR3 protein is CASSDARAGLQTATLTTF. The CDR3 DNA is TGTGCCAGCAGTGACGCCCGGGCAGGGTTACAAACGGCCACGCTAACCACCTTC.

This clonotype was found a few times. The rearrangement joins TRBV6-9 to TRBJ1-1; 8 bases align to TRBD1. Germline V gene lookup returns CDR1 MNHGY and CDR2 SVAAGI. The CDR3 totals 15 residues. V was pared by 4 bases and J by 3 bases, with 7 bases of the junction left unmatched. The CDR3, as DNA: TGTGCCAGCAGTTCGGACAGGGCTGAACACACTGAAGCTTTCTTT. As protein: CASSSDRAEHTEAFF.

In this sample, this clonotype turned up a few times. CDR3: CASSFSFGLAYEQYF. The DNA for the CDR3 is TGTGCCAGCAGCTTTTCCTTCGGTTTAGCCTACGAGCAGTACTTC. V usage is TRBV7-2 and J usage is TRBJ2-7; D not resolved. The germline V and J ends were trimmed by 3 bases and 2 bases, with 14 bases remaining between them. Looked up from germline, CDR1 is SGHTA and CDR2 is FQGNSA. The CDR3 runs 15 residues.

This clonotype was seen many times. The rearrangement joins TRBV28 to TRBJ1-6; possibly TRBD1 for D (5 bases). Trimming cost V 3 bases and J 5 bases, with 11 bases left between them. In germline, CDR1 is MDHEN, CDR2 SYDVKM. The CDR3 consists of 15 residues. CDR3 bases: TGTGCCAGCAGTTTTAGGCAGGGTAATAATTCACCCCTCCACTTT. Its protein is CASSFRQGNNSPLHF.

The V gene is TRBV20-1, the J gene TRBJ2-2; weak D call: TRBD2 (6 bases). Looked up from germline, CDR1 is DFQATT and CDR2 is SNEGSKA (reference sequence). The germline V and J ends were trimmed by 6 bases and 5 bases, with 22 bases remaining between them. This CDR3 spans 16 amino acids. The CDR3, as DNA: TGCAGTGCCACGACTAGTTTGGAACTGAATACCGGGGAGCTGTTTTTT. Its protein is CSATTSLELNTGELFF.

There are many counts of this clonotype. The chain is built from TRBV28 and TRBJ2-7, with unresolved D. Trimming pared 5 bases from V and 2 bases from J, leaving 4 bases between. CDR1 and CDR2 from the germline V gene are MDHEN and SYDVKM. CDR3 length: 11 amino acids. In DNA, the CDR3 is TGTGCCAGCAGTCAGACCTACGAGCAGTACTTC. It yields the protein CASSQTYEQYF.

This clonotype was seen ten or more times. The chain carries TRBV7-2 and TRBJ2-7; 8 nucleotides match TRBD2. The J segment lost 3 bases and the V segment lost 4 bases, leaving 5 bases of the junction unmatched. This CDR3 region has 14 residues. Germline V CDR1 and CDR2: SGHTA, FQGNSA. CDR3 bases: TGTGCCAGCAGCTCACCGGGACTAGACTACGAGCAGTACTTC. Its protein product is CASSSPGLDYEQYF.

This clonotype was observed a handful of times. As DNA, the CDR3 is TGTGCCAGCAGGGGGGCAGGGGGATTCAATCAGCCCCAGCATTTT. Protein: CASRGAGGFNQPQHF. The rearrangement joins TRBV12-3 or TRBV12-4 to TRBJ1-5, with 7 positions matching TRBD1. The CDR3 sequence is 15 residues long. V lost 6 bases and J lost 3; bases outside the gene matches: 8.

The chain has TRBV5-1 and TRBJ2-2, with D possibly matching TRBD2 (5 bases). This CDR3 comprises 16 residues. The V end lost 0 bases, the J end lost 6 bases, and 15 bases lay between the germline ends. Germline CDR1 SGHRS, CDR2 YFSETQ. The CDR3 nucleotides read TGCGCCAGCAGCTTGGAATGGAGAGACTATTCCGGGGAGCTGTTTTTT. This sequence encodes CASSLEWRDYSGELFF.